A single sample gave rise to the 2 T cell receptor beta chains below, sequenced in a study of blood T cell repertoires in COVID-19. Sequenced by immunoSEQ multiplex PCR; TCRdb stores in-frame clones only, minus some. The repertoire consists of about 350,000 clones, with approximately 90% occurring once and the leading ten covering roughly 4%. The sample was peripheral blood. The receptor source for this set is a woman aged 55-69 years with COVID-19, enrolled during active disease.

J is TRBJ1-2 and V is TRBV2, with D unresolved. Germline assignment: CDR1 SNHLY and CDR2 FYNNEI. The CDR3 runs 12 residues. The V and J ends lost 8 bases and 4 bases respectively, with 11 bases between them. The CDR3 nucleotides are TGTGCCAGCGAGGGTTGGAGCTATGGCTACACCTTC. The encoded protein is CASEGWSYGYTF.

V is TRBV11-2 and J is TRBJ2-7, with 8 bases identical to TRBD2. This CDR3 comprises 13 residues. J lost 5 bases, V lost 5 bases, and 5 bases had no gene match. CDR1 and CDR2 (germline): SGHAT, FQNNGV. The CDR3 nucleotides are TGTGCCAGCAGCACCGGACTAGCAGACGAGCAGTACTTC. Protein sequence: CASSTGLADEQYF.